Here is one TCR beta chain with its context. These data come from a study of T cell responses to AZD1222 COVID-19 vaccine. Method: immunoSEQ multiplex PCR; TCRdb's copy keeps in-frame clones and lacks some. In the table there are 140,000 or so clones, 92% of which are singletons. Sequencing was performed on peripheral blood, taken on day 0 of AZD1222 vaccination. The source of this sequence is an adult in good health.

The CDR3 DNA reads TGTGCCAGCAGTGAACTGGGTAGCAACACCATATATTTT. It specifies CASSELGSNTIYF. This chain connects TRBV2 to TRBJ1-3; D remains ambiguous. The length of the CDR3 is 13 residues. Per germline, CDR1 SNHLY and CDR2 FYNNEI. The germline V and J ends were trimmed by 2 bases and 7 bases, with 9 bases remaining between them. Combining the CDR3 with reference TRBV2 and TRBJ1-3 gives the whole variable domain EPEVTQTPSHQVTQMGQEVILRCVPISNHLYFYWYRQILGQKVEFLVSFYNNEISEKSEIFDDQFSVERPDGSNFTLKIRSTKLEDSAMYFCASSELGSNTIYFGEGSWLTVV.